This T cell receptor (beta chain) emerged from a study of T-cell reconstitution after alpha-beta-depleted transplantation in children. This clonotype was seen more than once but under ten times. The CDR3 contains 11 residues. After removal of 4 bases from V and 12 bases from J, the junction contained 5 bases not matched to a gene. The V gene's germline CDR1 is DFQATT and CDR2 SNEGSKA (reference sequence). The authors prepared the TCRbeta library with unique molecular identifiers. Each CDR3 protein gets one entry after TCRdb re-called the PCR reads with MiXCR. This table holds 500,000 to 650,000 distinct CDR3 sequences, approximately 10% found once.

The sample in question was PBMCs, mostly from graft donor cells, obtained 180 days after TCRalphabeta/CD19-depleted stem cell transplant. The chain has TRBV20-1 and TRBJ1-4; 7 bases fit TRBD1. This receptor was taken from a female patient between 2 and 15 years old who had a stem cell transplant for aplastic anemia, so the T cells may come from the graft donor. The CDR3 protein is CSATTGRELFF. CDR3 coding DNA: TGCAGTGCTACGACAGGGAGGGAACTGTTTTTT.